This T cell receptor (beta chain) derives from a study of blood T cell repertoires in COVID-19. Background on the study: Italy, Spain and the United States were the sources of the convalescent and acute COVID-19 samples.

This clone has just one count. Those enrolled, adults aged about 18 to 89 years, came from about 24 US areas. Resolution of symptoms, clearance, or two negative PCRs was present in recovered Cohort 3 donors. The germline V gene encodes CDR1 SGHTA and CDR2 FQGNSA. V gave up 5 bases and J gave up 4 bases; unmatched junction bases: 15. The CDR3 spans 18 residues. Authors' processing steps: Quantification of nucleated cells was approximated via reference gene primer amplification. Method: immunoSEQ multiplex PCR; TCRdb's copy keeps in-frame clones and lacks some. V, J and clone size reflect that table, while D and trimming were determined from the DNA. The sample carries hundreds of thousands of clones, 85% to 90% recorded once.

Sequenced sample: PBMCs or T cells enriched from blood (not recorded which). The chain combines TRBV7-2 with TRBJ1-4, with 8 bases aligning to TRBD1. The source is a man between 18 and 29 years old who had recovered from COVID-19. The CDR3 bases are TGTGCCAGCAGCCAACCAAGCTCCACGGGACAGGTTAATGAAAAACTGTTTTTT. Translation gives CASSQPSSTGQVNEKLFF. Full variable domain (missing parts from reference TRBV7-2 and TRBJ1-4): GAGVSQSPSNKVTEKGKDVELRCDPISGHTALYWYRQSLGQGLEFLIYFQGNSAPDKSGLPSDRFSAERTGGSVSTLTIQRTQQEDSAVYLCASSQPSSTGQVNEKLFFGSGTQLSVL.